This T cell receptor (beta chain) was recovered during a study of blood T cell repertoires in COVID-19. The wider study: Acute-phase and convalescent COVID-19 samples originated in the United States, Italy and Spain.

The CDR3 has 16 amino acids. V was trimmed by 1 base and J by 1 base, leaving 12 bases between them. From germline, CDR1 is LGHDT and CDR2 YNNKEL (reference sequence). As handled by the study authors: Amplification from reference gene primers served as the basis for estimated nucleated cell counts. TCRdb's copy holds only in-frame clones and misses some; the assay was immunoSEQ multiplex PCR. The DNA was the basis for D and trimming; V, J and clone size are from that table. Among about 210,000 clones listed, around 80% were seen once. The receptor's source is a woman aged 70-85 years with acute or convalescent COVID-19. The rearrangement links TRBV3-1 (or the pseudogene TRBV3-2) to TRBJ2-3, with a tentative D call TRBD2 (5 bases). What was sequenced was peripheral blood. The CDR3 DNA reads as TGTGCCAGCAGCCAAGTATTTGAGGGTGGCACAGATACGCAGTATTTT. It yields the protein CASSQVFEGGTDTQYF.